Only one count was recorded for the clone carrying this T cell receptor beta chain. A much larger clone differs from this one at a single base, so this may be a read error. The data derive from a study of neurological immune-mediated disorders. This CDR3 spans 13 amino acids. The trim removed 5 bases at V and 5 bases at J, leaving 4 bases unmatched. Germline loops: CDR1 SGHAT, CDR2 FQNNGV. As for the cDNA, it was generated by 5'RACE with 10-nucleotide random UMIs. TCRdb passed the 5' RACE reads through MiXCR, listing each CDR3 protein once. Of more than 75,000 distinct CDR3 sequences in the sample, 5% to 6% are singletons; the top ten hold 2.2%.

The sample taken for sequencing was PBMCs. The chain carries TRBV11-2 and TRBJ1-1, with TRBD1 identical over 8 bases. The sequence came from a woman in her twenties or thirties with multiple sclerosis. The CDR3 coding sequence is TGTGCCAGCAGCCAACAGGGGGAGACTGAAGCTTTCTTT. Amino acid sequence: CASSQQGETEAFF.